A single sample gave rise to the 32 T cell receptor beta chains below, sequenced in a study of cytomegalovirus exposure and HLA in healthy donors. Researchers ran the PCR with 60 Vbeta and 13 Jbeta primers. TCRdb's copy holds only in-frame clones and misses some; the assay was immunoSEQ multiplex PCR. This table holds around 130,000 clones, roughly 83% found once. Material: PBMCs. These receptors came from a girl aged 2-9 years in good health and CMV-seronegative.

This sequence joins TRBV6-4 and TRBJ2-1, with 12 bases identical to TRBD2. This CDR3 is 16 amino acids long. V lost 3 bases and J lost 2; bases outside the gene matches: 2. From germline, CDR1 is MRHNA and CDR2 SNTAGT. The DNA for the CDR3 is TGTGCCAGCAGTGAGACTAGCGGGAGACCCTACAATGAGCAGTTCTTC. Translation gives CASSETSGRPYNEQFF.

V and J are TRBV9 and TRBJ2-1; a possible D gene is TRBD1 (6 bases). Trimming pared 0 bases from V and 2 bases from J, leaving 9 bases between. CDR1 is SGDLS and CDR2 is YYNGEE in the germline V gene. This CDR3 is built from 15 residues. The CDR3 reads CASSVEAGAYNEQFF. The CDR3 nucleotides are TGTGCCAGCAGCGTAGAAGCAGGGGCCTACAATGAGCAGTTCTTC.

The chain is built from TRBV5-8 and TRBJ2-5; 10 bases align to TRBD2. Trimming removed 4 bases from V and 3 bases from J; junction bases left unmatched: 6. This CDR3 comprises 15 residues. The germline CDR1 and CDR2 sequences are SGHTS and YDEGEE. CDR3: CASSVGLASKETQYF. The CDR3, as DNA: TGTGCCAGCAGCGTGGGACTAGCGTCGAAAGAGACCCAGTACTTC.

The rearrangement links TRBV9 to TRBJ2-7; 11 nucleotides match TRBD2. J gave up 0 bases and V 3 bases, and 5 bases lay outside the gene matches. This CDR3 spans 16 amino acids. Germline CDR1 is SGDLS and CDR2 is YYNGEE. The CDR3 DNA reads as TGTGCCAGCAGCGCCTTAGCGGGGGGGAGCTCCTACGAGCAGTACTTC. Protein product: CASSALAGGSSYEQYF.

The V gene is TRBV2, the J gene TRBJ2-5; TRBD1 aligns across 11 bases. With 1 base clipped from V and 5 bases from J, the junction kept 3 bases outside the gene matches. Germline V gene sequence: CDR1 SNHLY, CDR2 FYNNEI. The CDR3 has 15 residues. CDR3 coding DNA: TGTGCCAGCAGTGAAGGGACAGGGGGCCGGGAGACCCAGTACTTC. Residues: CASSEGTGGRETQYF.

The chain employs TRBV6-6 and TRBJ1-1; no clear D. The CDR3 contains 14 residues. V lost 7 bases and J 2 bases, leaving 14 bases between the germline ends. The germline V gene has CDR1 MNHNY and CDR2 SVGAGI (reference sequence). The CDR3 region is CASIQRRKNTEAFF. The CDR3 DNA is TGTGCCAGCATCCAGAGGCGGAAAAACACTGAAGCTTTCTTT.

This chain joins TRBV28 and TRBJ2-7; 11 bases are shared with TRBD2. Germline CDR1 and CDR2: MDHEN and SYDVKM. J gave up 2 bases and V 7 bases, and 16 bases lay outside the gene matches. The CDR3 extends over 18 amino acids. Here the CDR3 DNA reads TGTGCCAGCACCACCTTCATATCCGGGACTAGCGGAACCTACGAGCAGTACTTC. This sequence encodes CASTTFISGTSGTYEQYF.

This clone was recorded a few times. The chain links TRBV4-3 to TRBJ1-1; D remains ambiguous. From germline, CDR1 is LGHNA and CDR2 YSLEER. V lost 0 bases to trimming and J lost 6 bases, with 14 bases between them. This CDR3 contains 15 residues. In DNA, the CDR3 is TGCGCCAGCAGCCAAGATGATGTGGGGAGGGCTGAAGCTTTCTTT. Amino acid sequence: CASSQDDVGRAEAFF.

The V and J genes are TRBV5-1 and TRBJ2-5, with 7 bases fitting TRBD2. Per germline, CDR1 SGHRS and CDR2 YFSETQ. The trim removed 4 bases at V and 5 bases at J, leaving 17 bases unmatched. The CDR3 has 17 residues. CDR3 nucleotide sequence: TGCGCCAGCAGCCACGGGAGGTGGGAGGGAGTAATGGAGACCCAGTACTTC. This gives the protein CASSHGRWEGVMETQYF.

This chain uses TRBV14 with TRBJ1-1; D unclear. V shed 3 bases and J shed 3 bases, with 14 bases lying between them. Germline V CDR1 and CDR2: SGHDN, FVKESK. CDR3 length equals 15 residues. CDR3: CASSQLRRPDTEAFF. The DNA of the CDR3 is TGTGCCAGCAGCCAGCTTAGGAGGCCTGACACTGAAGCTTTCTTT.

The rearrangement joins TRBV19 to TRBJ2-1, with D perhaps matching TRBD1 (6 bases). The germline gives CDR1 LNHDA, CDR2 SQIVND (reference sequence). Trimming stripped 4 bases from V and 2 bases from J, with 15 bases between. The CDR3 covers 16 residues. CDR3 sequence (DNA): TGTGCCAGTAGTACGAACAGGGCAGTACCCTACAATGAGCAGTTCTTC. Translated: CASSTNRAVPYNEQFF. The whole variable domain, remainder taken from reference TRBV19 and TRBJ2-1, is DGGITQSPKYLFRKEGQNVTLSCEQNLNHDAMYWYRQDPGQGLRLIYYSQIVNDFQKGDIAEGYSVSREKKESFPLTVTSAQKNPTAFYLCASSTNRAVPYNEQFFGPGTRLTVL.

This chain joins TRBV5-1 and TRBJ2-3; 7 bases map to TRBD2. The V gene end was trimmed by 1 base and the J gene end by 4 bases; junction bases not matched to a gene: 12. Germline V gives CDR1 SGHRS, CDR2 YFSETQ. This CDR3 is 17 amino acids long. The CDR3 protein is CASSLYRGGPAADTQYF. The CDR3 coding sequence is TGCGCCAGCAGCTTGTATAGGGGAGGGCCGGCGGCAGATACGCAGTATTTT.

V and J are TRBV11-2 and TRBJ2-1; D perhaps matches TRBD2 (6 bases). Germline values: CDR1 SGHAT, CDR2 FQNNGV. With 1 base removed from V and 7 bases from J, the gap between germline ends came to 20 bases. This CDR3 region has 17 residues. CDR3 bases: TGTGCCAGCAGCTTAGGGCGGTGGGGGGAGAAAGGTAATGAGCAGTTCTTC. Translated, it gives CASSLGRWGEKGNEQFF.

J is TRBJ1-2 and V is TRBV5-8; 7 bases match TRBD1. Germline CDR1 SGHTS, CDR2 YDEGEE. The CDR3 is 14 amino acids. J gave up 6 bases and V 0 bases, and 5 bases lay outside the gene matches. The CDR3 sequence is CASSLGLGGDGYTF. The CDR3 coding sequence is TGTGCCAGCAGCTTGGGTTTAGGGGGCGATGGCTACACCTTC.

V is TRBV7-9 and J is TRBJ2-3; D gene unclear. CDR3 size: 16 residues. Germline V CDR1 and CDR2: SEHNR, FQNEAQ (reference sequence). V was clipped by 7 bases and J by 3 bases, with 20 bases between them. CDR3 sequence reads: CASTLSVSHRTDTQYF. The CDR3 DNA sequence: TGTGCCAGCACCCTTAGTGTCTCCCATAGAACAGATACGCAGTATTTT.

The genes are TRBV20-1 and TRBJ2-1, with 8 bases lining up with TRBD2. This CDR3 has 11 residues. Trimming took 3 bases from V and 12 from J; bases not matched to a gene: 4. Germline V gene data show CDR1 as DFQATT and CDR2 as SNEGSKA (reference sequence). CDR3 coding DNA: TGCAGTGCTAGTAAGCGGGGGTGGCAGTTCTTC. The encoded protein is CSASKRGWQFF.

The V and J genes are TRBV4-1 and TRBJ2-1; the match to TRBD2 covers 9 bases. V lost 1 base, J lost 9 bases, and 10 bases stayed unmatched. CDR1 is MGHRA and CDR2 is YSYEKL in the germline V gene. This CDR3 is 16 amino acids long. The CDR3 DNA reads TGCGCCAGCAGCCAAGTCTGGCTAGCGGGAATACTTGAGCAGTTCTTC. As protein: CASSQVWLAGILEQFF.

This rearrangement joins TRBV28 to TRBJ2-5, with a tentative D call TRBD2 (6 bases). Trimming removed 6 bases at V and 4 bases at J, with 12 bases between. Germline V lookup: CDR1 MDHEN, CDR2 SYDVKM. The CDR3 extends over 13 amino acids. CDR3 protein: CASRWRRGETQYF. CDR3 DNA: TGTGCCAGCAGGTGGCGGAGGGGAGAGACCCAGTACTTC.

The rearrangement links TRBV27 to TRBJ2-5, with D maybe TRBD2 (6 bases). V dropped 6 bases and J dropped 2 bases, with 10 bases sitting between them. The CDR3 consists of 13 residues. The germline V gene encodes CDR1 MNHEY and CDR2 SMNVEV (reference sequence). CDR3: CASSLTSQETQYF. In DNA, the CDR3 is TGTGCCAGCAGCCTGACTAGTCAAGAGACCCAGTACTTC.

CDR3 protein: CASSDKAASTDTQYF. As DNA, the CDR3 is TGTGCCAGCAGTGATAAGGCGGCGAGCACAGATACGCAGTATTTT. The J gene is TRBJ2-3, the V gene TRBV6-4; D gene uncertain. The CDR3 runs to 15 residues. Germline CDR1 reads MRHNA; CDR2 reads SNTAGT. Trimming took off 3 bases at V and 0 bases at J, with 10 bases between the two ends.

The chain joins TRBV2 to TRBJ1-2, with TRBD1 matching 7 bases. Per the germline V gene, CDR1 is SNHLY and CDR2 is FYNNEI. The CDR3 runs 14 residues. The ends lost 8 bases at V and 2 bases at J; junction bases unmatched: 8. CDR3 nucleotide sequence: TGTGCCAGCGGAGGGACAGACAGCAACTATGGCTACACCTTC. Translation: CASGGTDSNYGYTF.

The chain carries TRBV7-9 and TRBJ2-7, with D possibly being TRBD1 (5 bases). The CDR3 loop spans 14 amino acids. Between the trimmed V and J ends, which lost 2 bases and 2 bases, there was a span of 10 bases. Germline CDR1 reads SEHNR; CDR2 reads FQNEAQ (reference sequence). CDR3 protein: CASSLQGVTYEQYF. CDR3 bases: TGTGCCAGCAGCTTACAGGGCGTCACCTACGAGCAGTACTTC. Combining the CDR3 with reference TRBV7-9 and TRBJ2-7 gives the whole variable domain DTGVSQNPRHKITKRGQNVTFRCDPISEHNRLYWYRQTLGQGPEFLTYFQNEAQLEKSRLLSDRFSAERPKGSFSTLEIQRTEQGDSAMYLCASSLQGVTYEQYFGPGTRLTVT.

The chain carries TRBV2 and TRBJ2-2; TRBD2 matches at 9 bases. Germline lookup yields CDR1 SNHLY and CDR2 FYNNEI. The CDR3 totals 17 residues. V lost 4 bases to trimming and J lost 7 bases; unmatched junction nucleotides: 13. The chain's CDR3 is CASSGEISGGPSGELFF. The CDR3 nucleotides read TGTGCCAGCAGTGGGGAAATTAGCGGGGGACCTAGCGGGGAGCTGTTTTTT.

The V call is TRBV5-1, the J call TRBJ2-7, with 8 bases identical to TRBD2. J lost 5 bases, V lost 0 bases, and 13 bases had no gene match. The CDR3 consists of 17 residues. The germline V gene has CDR1 SGHRS and CDR2 YFSETQ. The CDR3 sequence: CASSLGLSGGDSDEQYF. In DNA form, the CDR3 reads TGCGCCAGCAGCTTGGGGCTATCGGGAGGGGACTCGGACGAGCAGTACTTC.

This clone appeared a few times. The rearrangement joins TRBV6-1 to TRBJ2-7, with D hard to call. This CDR3 is 12 amino acids long. Germline V gene data show CDR1 as MNHNS and CDR2 as SASEGT. V gave up 1 base and J gave up 6 bases, with 7 bases separating them. The CDR3 coding sequence is TGTGCCAGCAGTGAAGTGAGAGGCGAGCAGTACTTC. Translated: CASSEVRGEQYF.

The genes are TRBV7-2 and TRBJ2-1; 16 bases align to TRBD2. This CDR3 has 15 residues. The germline CDR1 and CDR2 sequences are SGHTA and FQGNSA. Trimming removed 5 bases from V and 10 bases from J; junction bases left unmatched: 5. The CDR3 nucleotides read TGTGCCAGCAGCGCGGGACTAGCGGGAGGGTACGAGCAGTTCTTC. It yields the protein CASSAGLAGGYEQFF.

This clone was seen only once. This chain joins TRBV5-1 and TRBJ2-2; D ambiguous. Per the germline V gene, CDR1 is SGHRS and CDR2 is YFSETQ. The V end lost 4 bases, the J end lost 3 bases, and 16 bases lay between the germline ends. This CDR3 has 16 residues. The CDR3 loop reads CASSQPVERHTGELFF. CDR3 in DNA: TGCGCCAGCAGCCAGCCAGTGGAGAGGCACACCGGGGAGCTGTTTTTT. Full variable domain (missing parts from reference TRBV5-1 and TRBJ2-2): KAGVTQTPRYLIKTRGQQVTLSCSPISGHRSVSWYQQTPGQGLQFLFEYFSETQRNKGNFPGRFSGRQFSNSRSEMNVSTLELGDSALYLCASSQPVERHTGELFFGEGSRLTVL.

The rearrangement joins TRBV27 to TRBJ2-7; D uncertain. V shed 6 bases and J shed 0 bases, with 6 bases lying between them. Germline CDR1 is MNHEY and CDR2 is SMNVEV (reference sequence). This CDR3 spans 12 amino acids. The CDR3 reads CASSPNSYEQYF. In nucleotides, the CDR3 is TGTGCCAGCAGCCCCAACTCCTACGAGCAGTACTTC.

This clone was recorded only once. The chain is built from TRBV5-6 and TRBJ2-5; TRBD2 aligns across 13 bases. The germline V gene has CDR1 SGHDT and CDR2 YYEEEE. The J segment lost 5 bases and the V segment lost 3 bases, leaving 4 bases of the junction unmatched. This CDR3 is 15 amino acids long. CDR3 DNA sequence: TGTGCCAGCAGCTGGGGGACTAGCGGGGTGGAGACCCAGTACTTC. This gives the protein CASSWGTSGVETQYF.

This chain connects TRBV18 to TRBJ2-3; 7 bases line up with TRBD2. With 4 bases clipped from V and 1 base from J, the junction kept 8 bases outside the gene matches. Germline V gene sequence: CDR1 KGHSH, CDR2 LQKENI. CDR3 length equals 16 residues. CDR3 in amino acids: CASSQPRAGGTDTQYF. The CDR3 nucleotides are TGTGCCAGCTCACAGCCGCGCGCGGGAGGCACAGATACGCAGTATTTT. The whole variable domain, filled in from reference TRBV18 and TRBJ2-3, reads NAGVMQNPRHLVRRRGQEARLRCSPMKGHSHVYWYRQLPEEGLKFMVYLQKENIIDESGMPKERFSAEFPKEGPSILRIQQVVRGDSAAYFCASSQPRAGGTDTQYFGPGTRLTVL.

The chain links TRBV10-1 to TRBJ1-5, with 9 bases aligning to TRBD1. CDR1 WNHNN and CDR2 SYGVQD come from the germline V gene (reference sequence). The CDR3 has 11 residues. Germline trimming cut 8 bases from V and 15 bases from J; bases unmatched to any gene: 8. The CDR3 DNA is TGCGCCAGCTGGGGGGACAGGGTTCGGCATTTT. The encoded protein is CASWGDRVRHF.

The chain combines TRBV30 with TRBJ2-7, with D perhaps TRBD2 (6 bases). The CDR3 runs to 14 residues. V was shortened by 3 bases and J by 3 bases, with 15 bases between the two germline ends. The germline V gene encodes CDR1 GTSNPN and CDR2 SVGIG (reference sequence). The CDR3 nucleotides are TGTGCCTGGAGCCTAGGCGGGGCTAGCTACGAGCAGTACTTC. This gives the protein CAWSLGGASYEQYF. Together with reference TRBV30 and TRBJ2-7, the CDR3 gives the full variable domain: SQTIHQWPATLVQPVGSPLSLECTVEGTSNPNLYWYRQAAGRGLQLLFYSVGIGQISSEVPQNLSASRPQDRQFILSSKKLLLSDSGFYLCAWSLGGASYEQYFGPGTRLTVT.